These 26 T cell receptor beta chains share one sample of origin, sequenced in a study of blood T cell repertoires in COVID-19. Sequenced by immunoSEQ multiplex PCR; TCRdb stores in-frame clones only, minus some. Of 20,000 to 30,000 clones listed, about 90% are singletons. The sample comprised peripheral blood. The source of these receptors is a man aged 65-85 years in a cohort sampled during active COVID-19.

This sequence joins TRBV5-1 and TRBJ2-1; D not resolved. Trimming took 1 base from V and 1 from J, leaving 12 bases between them. This CDR3 is 16 amino acids long. Germline values: CDR1 SGHRS, CDR2 YFSETQ. CDR3 amino acids: CASSLYVGSSYNEQFF. The CDR3 region has the DNA TGCGCCAGCAGCTTGTACGTGGGCTCATCCTACAATGAGCAGTTCTTC.

The rearrangement joins TRBV28 to TRBJ1-2, with 8 bases matching TRBD1. CDR3 length: 18 amino acids. With 5 bases clipped from V and 3 bases from J, the junction kept 17 bases outside the gene matches. Germline CDR1 MDHEN, CDR2 SYDVKM. Here the CDR3 reads CASSTSGLLGTGYYGYTF. The CDR3 nucleotides are TGTGCCAGCAGTACCTCTGGGTTGCTTGGGACAGGATACTATGGCTACACCTTC.

This clone was seen a few times. V gene TRBV5-1 combines with J gene TRBJ2-5; D uncertain. The CDR3 extends over 14 amino acids. The germline gives CDR1 SGHRS, CDR2 YFSETQ. The V gene lost 2 bases and the J gene lost 5 bases, with 13 bases spanning the gap. Here the CDR3 reads CASSFTPQRETQYF. As DNA, the CDR3 is TGCGCCAGCAGCTTTACTCCCCAGAGGGAGACCCAGTACTTC.

This clone was counted a few times. The rearrangement links TRBV7-6 to TRBJ1-2, with 9 nucleotides matching TRBD1. Trimming cost V 1 base and J 7 bases; bases outside gene matches: 10. The CDR3 loop spans 16 amino acids. The V gene's germline CDR1 is SGHVS and CDR2 FNYEAQ. CDR3 DNA sequence: TGTGCCAGCAGCTTAGTATCGGGACAGGGACTATCTGGCTACACCTTC. This codes for CASSLVSGQGLSGYTF.

This clone turned up a few times. The chain recombines TRBV3-1 (or the pseudogene TRBV3-2) with TRBJ1-2; D is possibly TRBD1 (5 bases). Germline lookup yields CDR1 LGHDT and CDR2 YNNKEL (reference sequence). Trimming took off 8 bases at V and 4 bases at J, with 17 bases between the two ends. This CDR3 has 14 amino acids. CDR3 bases: TGTGCCAGCTTCGGATTACGGGACTTCTATGGCTACACCTTC. This gives the protein CASFGLRDFYGYTF.

This chain connects TRBV7-2 to TRBJ2-1; 7 nucleotides align to TRBD1. V shed 6 bases, J shed 6 bases, and the junction held 11 bases outside the gene matches. The CDR3 loop spans 15 amino acids. Germline lookup yields CDR1 SGHTA and CDR2 FQGNSA. CDR3 bases: TGTGCCAGCAGGGCCGGGCCCAGGGGGTCCAATGAGCAGTTCTTC. This gives the protein CASRAGPRGSNEQFF.

This sequence joins TRBV12-3 or TRBV12-4 and TRBJ1-6, with D maybe TRBD1 (6 bases). The CDR3 length is 13 residues. Trimming took 9 bases from V and 7 from J, leaving 13 bases between them. The CDR3 here is CASSGQTNSPLHF. The CDR3 nucleotides are TGTGCCAGTTCAGGACAGACAAATTCACCCCTCCACTTT.

The chain couples TRBV5-1 to TRBJ2-2; 9 positions match TRBD1. The V gene end was trimmed by 0 bases and the J gene end by 6 bases; junction bases not matched to a gene: 3. The CDR3 extends over 15 amino acids. The germline V gene has CDR1 SGHRS and CDR2 YFSETQ. The CDR3 here is CASSLGGTGPGELFF. In DNA form, the CDR3 reads TGCGCCAGCAGCTTGGGAGGGACAGGGCCCGGGGAGCTGTTTTTT. The variable domain in full, completed from reference TRBV5-1 and TRBJ2-2, reads KAGVTQTPRYLIKTRGQQVTLSCSPISGHRSVSWYQQTPGQGLQFLFEYFSETQRNKGNFPGRFSGRQFSNSRSEMNVSTLELGDSALYLCASSLGGTGPGELFFGEGSRLTVL.

The gene calls are TRBV5-4 and TRBJ1-1, with D possibly being TRBD1 (5 bases). The V gene's germline CDR1 is SGHNT and CDR2 YYREEE (reference sequence). V was clipped by 4 bases and J by 3 bases, with 7 bases between them. CDR3 size: 12 residues. The CDR3 DNA sequence: TGTGCCAGCAGCAAAGGGGACACTGAAGCTTTCTTT. Its protein is CASSKGDTEAFF.

The chain is built from TRBV7-3 and TRBJ2-1, with 12 bases that match TRBD2. V dropped 5 bases and J dropped 7; count of bases not matched to a gene: 9. CDR1 SGHTA and CDR2 FQGTGA come from the germline V gene. There are 16 residues in the CDR3. CDR3 amino acids: CASSPTPLAGGNEQFF. The CDR3 DNA reads as TGTGCCAGCAGCCCAACCCCGCTAGCGGGAGGGAATGAGCAGTTCTTC.

The chain joins TRBV7-9 to TRBJ2-7; possible D gene TRBD1, 7 bases. CDR1 and CDR2 from the germline V gene are SEHNR and FQNEAQ (reference sequence). The V end was cut by 5 bases, the J end by 2 bases, with 16 bases between. This CDR3 has 15 amino acids. The CDR3 nucleotides are TGTGCCAGCAGCCCAGGGGGGAGCCGAACCTACGAGCAGTACTTC. It encodes CASSPGGSRTYEQYF.

Turning to this clone: At one end, the junction sequence differs from germline, possibly due to a read error. The rearrangement uses TRBV4-2 and TRBJ2-3, with a weak D call TRBD2 (5 bases). Germline V gene data show CDR1 as LGHNA and CDR2 as YNFKEQ. The CDR3 has 14 residues. CDR3 loop: CASSQDLTIDSQYF. CDR3 DNA: TGTGCCAGCAGCCAAGACCTGACTATAGATTCGCAGTATTTT.

The CDR3 is CASSLGGTGELFF. The CDR3 DNA is TGTGCCAGCAGTTTGGGGGGCACCGGGGAGCTGTTTTTT. The chain has TRBV12-3 or TRBV12-4 and TRBJ2-2, with D possibly matching TRBD2 (6 bases). The CDR3 has 13 residues. The V end lost 3 bases, the J end lost 4 bases, and 6 bases lay between the germline ends.

This chain links TRBV6-4 with TRBJ1-1; TRBD1 aligns across 8 bases. The length of the CDR3 is 15 residues. Germline V gene sequence: CDR1 MRHNA, CDR2 SNTAGT. The V segment lost 6 bases and the J segment 4 bases; nucleotides outside the gene matches: 10. CDR3 coding DNA: TGTGCCAGCAGGCCTCAACAGGGGGTCGCCACTGAAGCTTTCTTT. Residues: CASRPQQGVATEAFF.

This clone is medium-sized within its sample. The V call is TRBV9, the J call TRBJ1-2; 9 bases align to TRBD1. The CDR3 covers 16 residues. In germline, CDR1 is SGDLS, CDR2 YYNGEE. Trimming cost V 6 bases and J 8 bases; bases outside gene matches: 17. The CDR3 reads CASTRRGGQGVGGYTF. As DNA, the CDR3 is TGTGCCAGCACCCGTAGAGGGGGACAGGGAGTAGGAGGCTACACCTTC.

This chain uses TRBV18 with TRBJ2-7, with 9 bases lining up with TRBD1. V gave up 3 bases and J gave up 7 bases; unmatched junction bases: 7. The CDR3 runs to 14 residues. Germline CDR1 KGHSH, CDR2 LQKENI. CDR3: CASSPLDRGGEQYF. CDR3 nucleotides: TGTGCCAGCTCACCCCTGGACAGGGGAGGGGAGCAGTACTTC. Full variable domain (outside the CDR3, taken from reference TRBV18 and TRBJ2-7): NAGVMQNPRHLVRRRGQEARLRCSPMKGHSHVYWYRQLPEEGLKFMVYLQKENIIDESGMPKERFSAEFPKEGPSILRIQQVVRGDSAAYFCASSPLDRGGEQYFGPGTRLTVT.

V and J are TRBV9 and TRBJ2-1; TRBD2 matches 10 bases. Trimming removed 4 bases from V and 1 base from J; junction bases left unmatched: 14. Per the germline V gene, CDR1 is SGDLS and CDR2 is YYNGEE. There are 19 residues in the CDR3. The CDR3 spells CASSINGVSSGGSYNEQFF. The CDR3 region has the DNA TGTGCCAGCAGCATTAACGGAGTGAGTAGCGGGGGGTCCTACAATGAGCAGTTCTTC. Full variable domain (missing parts from reference TRBV9 and TRBJ2-1): DSGVTQTPKHLITATGQRVTLRCSPRSGDLSVYWYQQSLDQGLQFLIQYYNGEERAKGNILERFSAQQFPDLHSELNLSSLELGDSALYFCASSINGVSSGGSYNEQFFGPGTRLTVL.

The rearrangement links TRBV28 to TRBJ2-7; possibly TRBD1 for D (6 bases). V was trimmed by 5 bases and J by 2 bases, leaving 10 bases between them. Per the germline V gene, CDR1 is MDHEN and CDR2 is SYDVKM. The CDR3 runs 13 residues. For the CDR3, the DNA is TGTGCCAGCAGTCGGGACACCGCCTACGAGCAGTACTTC. It codes for CASSRDTAYEQYF.

This clone occurred a few times. This chain links TRBV7-9 with TRBJ1-1, with D possibly matching TRBD1 (6 bases). V dropped 5 bases and J dropped 11 bases, with 15 bases sitting between them. The CDR3 is 12 amino acids. CDR1 and CDR2 from the germline V gene are SEHNR and FQNEAQ (reference sequence). The CDR3 sequence is CASSDQGWVAFF. The CDR3 coding sequence is TGTGCCAGCAGCGATCAGGGGTGGGTGGCTTTCTTT.

This chain uses TRBV19 with TRBJ1-4; 9 bases match TRBD1. V dropped 9 bases and J dropped 2; count of bases not matched to a gene: 10. The CDR3 length is 16 residues. Germline CDR1 LNHDA, CDR2 SQIVND (reference sequence). The CDR3 coding sequence is TGTGCCAGCCACCGGGACAGGGTGGGCACTAATGAAAAACTGTTTTTT. Protein: CASHRDRVGTNEKLFF. The full variable domain, its missing parts supplied by reference TRBV19 and TRBJ1-4, is DGGITQSPKYLFRKEGQNVTLSCEQNLNHDAMYWYRQDPGQGLRLIYYSQIVNDFQKGDIAEGYSVSREKKESFPLTVTSAQKNPTAFYLCASHRDRVGTNEKLFFGSGTQLSVL.

V is TRBV7-2 and J is TRBJ1-5; D uncertain. The germline V gene encodes CDR1 SGHTA and CDR2 FQGNSA. V dropped 1 base and J dropped 2 bases, with 15 bases sitting between them. The CDR3 covers 17 residues. The CDR3 protein is CASSLELSSGRNQPQHF. The CDR3 DNA follows: TGTGCCAGCAGCTTAGAGCTTTCGTCTGGGCGCAATCAGCCCCAGCATTTT.

The genes are TRBV11-2 and TRBJ2-3, with TRBD1 matching 11 bases. CDR3 length: 16 residues. The V and J ends lost 3 bases and 1 base, in that order; junction bases with no gene match: 3. The germline CDR1 and CDR2 sequences are SGHAT and FQNNGV. The chain's CDR3 is CASSLLGQGGTDTQYF. CDR3 sequence (DNA): TGTGCCAGCAGCTTGTTGGGACAGGGGGGCACAGATACGCAGTATTTT.

J is TRBJ1-1 and V is TRBV4-1; D gene unclear. The CDR3 consists of 12 residues. Germline CDR1 is MGHRA and CDR2 is YSYEKL. V was clipped by 3 bases and J by 7 bases, with 9 bases between them. CDR3 nucleotides: TGCGCCAGCAGCCACCGTTTGAGTGAAGCTTTCTTT. Translation gives CASSHRLSEAFF.

This clone was found once. This chain connects TRBV3-1 (or the pseudogene TRBV3-2) to TRBJ2-1; TRBD2 matches 9 bases. CDR1 is LGHDT, CDR2 YNNKEL, per germline (reference sequence). V was clipped by 3 bases and J by 2 bases; unmatched bases: 2. The CDR3 extends over 15 amino acids. The CDR3 reads CASSHLAGTYNEQFF. The CDR3 DNA reads as TGTGCCAGCAGCCATCTAGCGGGGACCTACAATGAGCAGTTCTTC.

This chain joins TRBV30 and TRBJ1-6, with D perhaps TRBD1 (5 bases). V lost 3 bases and J lost 5, with 11 bases in between. The germline gives CDR1 GTSNPN, CDR2 SVGIG (reference sequence). The CDR3 spans 14 residues. DNA for the CDR3: TGTGCCTGGAGCGTCGGACACCATAATTCACCCCTCCACTTT. Amino acids: CAWSVGHHNSPLHF.

The chain combines TRBV4-1 with TRBJ1-4; tentative D call: TRBD1 (5 bases). The germline V gene has CDR1 MGHRA and CDR2 YSYEKL. V was shortened by 0 bases and J by 8 bases, with 10 bases between the two germline ends. The CDR3 has 14 residues. Written as DNA, the CDR3 is TGCGCCAGCAGCCAAGATCTTGACAGAGAAAAACTGTTTTTT. Translated: CASSQDLDREKLFF.